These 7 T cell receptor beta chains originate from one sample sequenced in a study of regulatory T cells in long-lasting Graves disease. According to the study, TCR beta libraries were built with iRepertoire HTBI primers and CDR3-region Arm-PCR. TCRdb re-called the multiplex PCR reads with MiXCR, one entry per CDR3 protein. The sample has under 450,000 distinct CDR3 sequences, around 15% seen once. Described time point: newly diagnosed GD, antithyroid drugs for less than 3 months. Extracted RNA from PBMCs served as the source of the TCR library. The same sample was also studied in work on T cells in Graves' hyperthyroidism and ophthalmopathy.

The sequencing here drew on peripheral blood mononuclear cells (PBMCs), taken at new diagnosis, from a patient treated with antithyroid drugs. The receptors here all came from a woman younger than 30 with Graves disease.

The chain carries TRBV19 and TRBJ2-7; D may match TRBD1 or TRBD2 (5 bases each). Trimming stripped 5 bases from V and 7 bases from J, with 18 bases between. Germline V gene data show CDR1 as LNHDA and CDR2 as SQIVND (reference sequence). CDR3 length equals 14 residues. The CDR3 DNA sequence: TGTGCCAGTAGTCATAACTCCGATGGGGGTGAGCAGTACTTC. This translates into CASSHNSDGGEQYF.

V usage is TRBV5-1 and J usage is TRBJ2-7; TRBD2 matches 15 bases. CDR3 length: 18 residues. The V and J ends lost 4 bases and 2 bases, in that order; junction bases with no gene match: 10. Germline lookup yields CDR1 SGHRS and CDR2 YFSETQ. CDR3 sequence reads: CASSSQGTSGGPTYEQYF. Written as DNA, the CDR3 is TGCGCCAGCAGCAGCCAAGGGACTAGCGGGGGGCCCACCTACGAGCAGTACTTC. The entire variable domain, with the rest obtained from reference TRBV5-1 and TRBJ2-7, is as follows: KAGVTQTPRYLIKTRGQQVTLSCSPISGHRSVSWYQQTPGQGLQFLFEYFSETQRNKGNFPGRFSGRQFSNSRSEMNVSTLELGDSALYLCASSSQGTSGGPTYEQYFGPGTRLTVT.

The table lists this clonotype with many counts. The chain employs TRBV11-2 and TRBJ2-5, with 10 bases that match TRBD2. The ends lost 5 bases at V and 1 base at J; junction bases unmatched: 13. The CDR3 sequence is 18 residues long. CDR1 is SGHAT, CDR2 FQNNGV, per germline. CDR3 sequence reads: CASSRDPAGGPGQETQYF. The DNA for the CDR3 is TGTGCCAGCAGCCGAGATCCAGCGGGAGGGCCGGGCCAAGAGACCCAGTACTTC.

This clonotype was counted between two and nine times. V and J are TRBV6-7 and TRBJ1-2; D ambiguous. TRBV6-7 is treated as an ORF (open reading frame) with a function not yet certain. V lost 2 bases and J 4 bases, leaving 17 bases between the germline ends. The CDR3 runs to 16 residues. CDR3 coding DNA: TGTGCCAGCAGTTACAGCTCCCCGGGCGGGCGCTATGGCTACACCTTC. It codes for CASSYSSPGGRYGYTF.

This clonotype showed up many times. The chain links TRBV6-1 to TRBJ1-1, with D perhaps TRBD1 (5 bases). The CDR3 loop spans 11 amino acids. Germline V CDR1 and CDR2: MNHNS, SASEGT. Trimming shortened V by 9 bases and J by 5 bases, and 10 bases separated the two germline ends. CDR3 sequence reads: CASIQATEAFF. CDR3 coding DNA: TGTGCCAGTATACAGGCAACTGAAGCTTTCTTT.

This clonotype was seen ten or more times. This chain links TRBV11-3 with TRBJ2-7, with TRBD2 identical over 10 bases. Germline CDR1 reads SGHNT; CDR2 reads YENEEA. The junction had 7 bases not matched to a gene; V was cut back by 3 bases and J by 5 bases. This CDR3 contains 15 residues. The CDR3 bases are TGTGCCAGCAGCTTCGCTAGCGGGAGCGGGAACGAGCAGTACTTC. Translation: CASSFASGSGNEQYF.

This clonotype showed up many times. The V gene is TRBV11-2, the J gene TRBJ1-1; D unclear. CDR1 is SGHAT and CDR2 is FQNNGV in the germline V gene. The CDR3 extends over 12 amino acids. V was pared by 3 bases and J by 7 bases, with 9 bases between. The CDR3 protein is CASSFYGLEAFF. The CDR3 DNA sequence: TGTGCCAGCAGCTTTTACGGCCTTGAAGCTTTCTTT.